A single sample gave rise to the 9 T cell receptor beta chains below, sequenced in a study of cytomegalovirus exposure and HLA in healthy donors. The PCR made use of 60 Vbeta and 13 Jbeta primers. The method was immunoSEQ multiplex PCR; TCRdb's version includes in-frame clones alone and lacks a portion of them. The sample has more than 85,000 clones, 70% to 80% seen once; the top ten hold 1.3%. Sequencing was performed on PBMCs. Receptors originate from a middle-aged man in good health and CMV-seronegative.

The chain has TRBV28 and TRBJ1-4; no reliable D call. Germline CDR1 is MDHEN and CDR2 is SYDVKM. Trimming removed 6 bases at V and 6 bases at J, with 14 bases between. The CDR3 covers 14 residues. The CDR3 protein is CASSATGRDEKLFF. CDR3 sequence (DNA): TGTGCCAGCAGCGCGACGGGGAGGGATGAAAAACTGTTTTTT.

The chain has TRBV4-1 and TRBJ2-7; TRBD1 aligns across 7 bases. Germline V gene data show CDR1 as MGHRA and CDR2 as YSYEKL. V trimming: 4 bases; J trimming: 2 bases; junction bases outside the gene matches: 8. The CDR3 is 15 amino acids. CDR3 sequence reads: CASSLQQGLPYEQYF. The CDR3 region has the DNA TGCGCCAGCAGCCTTCAACAGGGGTTACCCTACGAGCAGTACTTC.

The V gene is TRBV7-2, the J gene TRBJ2-7; the D gene is possibly TRBD2 (5 bases). CDR3 length equals 14 residues. The V gene's germline CDR1 is SGHTA and CDR2 FQGNSA. Deletions cut 0 bases from V and 4 bases from J, with 10 bases between. The CDR3 DNA is TGTGCCAGCAGCTTAGCTCGGGGAAGGTACGAGCAGTACTTC. It specifies CASSLARGRYEQYF. Full variable domain (rest looked up from reference TRBV7-2 and TRBJ2-7): GAGVSQSPSNKVTEKGKDVELRCDPISGHTALYWYRQSLGQGLEFLIYFQGNSAPDKSGLPSDRFSAERTGGSVSTLTIQRTQQEDSAVYLCASSLARGRYEQYFGPGTRLTVT.

The V call is TRBV7-6, the J call TRBJ1-3, with 8 bases identical to TRBD1. Germline V CDR1 and CDR2: SGHVS, FNYEAQ. Trimming at V came to 0 bases and at J to 0 bases, leaving 7 bases not matched to a gene. CDR3 size: 18 residues. CDR3 sequence (DNA): TGTGCCAGCAGCTTAGCGGGGACAGGCTCCCTCTCTGGAAACACCATATATTTT. This gives the protein CASSLAGTGSLSGNTIYF.

The rearrangement links TRBV1 to TRBJ1-1; the tabulated D call, TRBD1, remains unverified against the DNA. TRBV1 is flagged as a pseudogene. This CDR3 has 14 residues. CDR3 nucleotide sequence: TGCACCAGCAATCCGGGACAGAGGAGCACTGAAGCTTTCTTT. Protein: CTSNPGQRSTEAFF.

This sequence joins TRBV19 and TRBJ2-7, with 9 bases that match TRBD2. V lost 5 bases to trimming and J lost 2 bases; unmatched junction nucleotides: 4. This CDR3 has 14 residues. Germline-derived CDR1 and CDR2 are LNHDA and SQIVND (reference sequence). The CDR3 DNA reads TGTGCCAGTAGTCTAGCGGGGTCCACCTACGAGCAGTACTTC. Translation: CASSLAGSTYEQYF.

The table lists this clone with many counts. The J gene is TRBJ2-1, the V gene TRBV27; 7 nucleotides match TRBD1. The CDR3 has 14 residues. V was clipped by 5 bases and J by 9 bases; unmatched bases: 10. Germline assignment: CDR1 MNHEY and CDR2 SMNVEV (reference sequence). CDR3 DNA sequence: TGTGCCAGCAGTCCCAGACAGGGTTGGGGTGAGCAGTTCTTC. This sequence encodes CASSPRQGWGEQFF.

The J gene is TRBJ2-2, the V gene TRBV5-8; a weak D match, TRBD1 (5 bases). Germline V gene data show CDR1 as SGHTS and CDR2 as YDEGEE. The V gene lost 0 bases and the J gene lost 6 bases, with 15 bases spanning the gap. CDR3 size: 16 residues. In DNA form, the CDR3 reads TGTGCCAGCAGCTTGGTAATAGGACAACCGGCCGGGGAGCTGTTTTTT. Translating it yields CASSLVIGQPAGELFF.

In its sample, this clone was seen a few times. J is TRBJ2-3 and V is TRBV6-1; 8 bases map to TRBD2. Trimming took 6 bases from V and 1 from J; bases not matched to a gene: 3. This CDR3 contains 14 residues. CDR1 and CDR2 from the germline V gene are MNHNS and SASEGT. CDR3 in DNA: TGTGCCAGCAGGGGGCGGGGGGGCACAGATACGCAGTATTTT. Amino acid sequence: CASRGRGGTDTQYF.